This TCR beta chain appears in the sequencing data of a study of blood T cell repertoires in COVID-19. At the level of the study: Sites across the United States, Italy and Spain contributed samples from acute and convalescent COVID-19. Sources were T cells, B-cell-depleted T cells, or PBMCs; the material itself was cDNA or gDNA.

The CDR3 contains 14 residues. V lost 4 bases to trimming and J lost 7 bases, with 16 bases between them. Germline V gene data show CDR1 as SGHTA and CDR2 as FQGTGA. In the authors' workflow: Amplified reference gene primers provided the basis for estimating nucleated cell counts. Assay used: immunoSEQ multiplex PCR; TCRdb lists only in-frame clones, some missing. V and J calls and clone size come straight from that table; D and trimming were deduced from the DNA. Among approximately 210,000 clones listed, about 93% were seen once. The receptor was derived from a man aged 30 to 45 with COVID-19, enrolled during active disease. This chain uses TRBV7-3 with TRBJ1-2; D is unresolved. The specimen was peripheral blood. CDR3 in DNA: TGTGCCAGCAGCTCCCTACGACAAGGCTTTGGCTACACCTTC. Translating it yields CASSSLRQGFGYTF. The entire variable domain, with the rest obtained from reference TRBV7-3 and TRBJ1-2, is as follows: GAGVSQTPSNKVTEKGKYVELRCDPISGHTALYWYRQSLGQGPEFLIYFQGTGAADDSGLPNDRFFAVRPEGSVSTLKIQRTERGDSAVYLCASSSLRQGFGYTFGSGTRLTVV.